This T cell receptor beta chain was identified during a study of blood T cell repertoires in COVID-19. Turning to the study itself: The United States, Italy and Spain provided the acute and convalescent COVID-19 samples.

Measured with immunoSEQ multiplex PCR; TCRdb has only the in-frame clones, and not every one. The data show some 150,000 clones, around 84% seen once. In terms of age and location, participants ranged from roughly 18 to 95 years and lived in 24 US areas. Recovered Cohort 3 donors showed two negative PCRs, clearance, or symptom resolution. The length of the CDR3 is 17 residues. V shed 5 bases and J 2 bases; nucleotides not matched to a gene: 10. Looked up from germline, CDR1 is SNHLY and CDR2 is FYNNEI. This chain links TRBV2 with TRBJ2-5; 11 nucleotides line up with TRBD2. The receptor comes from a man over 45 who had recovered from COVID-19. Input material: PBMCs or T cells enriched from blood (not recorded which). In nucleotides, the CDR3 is TGTGCCAGCAGTACCCGGCCTAGCGGGGGGCAGCAAGAGACCCAGTACTTC. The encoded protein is CASSTRPSGGQQETQYF.